The clone carrying this TCR beta chain was recorded a few times. These data are taken from a study of radiotherapy plus CTLA-4 blockade in lung cancer. CDR1 MDHEN and CDR2 SYDVKM come from the germline V gene. The CDR3 length is 17 residues. J was trimmed by 1 base and V by 2 bases; bases with no gene match: 11. The table came from immunoSEQ multiplex PCR; TCRdb's copy has only in-frame clones and leaves some out. The data show roughly 100,000 clones, with about four fifths seen just once and roughly 24% held by the top ten. The chain has TRBV28 and TRBJ2-7, with TRBD2 matching over 7 bases. This clonotype originated in a human donor with non-small cell lung cancer that progressed on radiotherapy plus ipilimumab. Sequencing used peripheral blood, obtained from a patient treated with radiotherapy plus ipilimumab. The CDR3 DNA is TGTGCCAGCAGTTTAAGAGGGAGGGCCCTCATTTCCTACGAGCAGTACTTC. Amino acid sequence: CASSLRGRALISYEQYF.